The rows below give T cell receptor beta chains drawn from one sample of a study of T cells in Graves' hyperthyroidism and ophthalmopathy. TCRdb analysed the multiplex PCR reads with MiXCR anew, one entry per CDR3 protein. The table records approximately 370,000 distinct CDR3 sequences, about a sixth of them present only once. The sequenced material came from blood. The receptor set was obtained from a woman aged 30 to 39 with Graves' hyperthyroidism that later progressed to Graves' ophthalmopathy. The CDR3 runs from the conserved cysteine through the conserved F or W. Each record gives: clone size, J gene, CDR3 length, V gene, D gene, CDR3 DNA, CDR3 protein. The D gene is left open where the match is weak. The size field is filled for only some rows; it gives once, few, many or a size class.

abundance: many
j_gene: TRBJ2-2
len: 16
v_gene: TRBV2
d_gene: -
CDR3nt: TGTGCCAGCAGTATTGGGCCAGGGGGGTACACCGGGGAGCTGTTTTTT
CDR3aa: CASSIGPGGYTGELFF

abundance: -
j_gene: TRBJ2-7
len: 16
v_gene: TRBV19
d_gene: TRBD1
CDR3nt: TGTGCCAGTAGTATGGATGAGACAGGGAAATTCTACGAGCAGTACTTC
CDR3aa: CASSMDETGKFYEQYF

abundance: many
j_gene: TRBJ1-2
len: 12
v_gene: TRBV27
d_gene: -
CDR3nt: TGTGCCAGCAGGGGACTAGGCGATGGCTACACCTTC
CDR3aa: CASRGLGDGYTF

abundance: many
j_gene: TRBJ2-7
len: 13
v_gene: TRBV10-3
d_gene: TRBD1
CDR3nt: TGTGCCATCAGATCGGGACAGGGGGGCGAGCAGTACTTC
CDR3aa: CAIRSGQGGEQYF

abundance: -
j_gene: TRBJ1-2
len: 15
v_gene: TRBV5-1
d_gene: -
CDR3nt: TGCGCCAGCAGCCCGGAACAGGGATTCCCCTATGGCTACACCTTC
CDR3aa: CASSPEQGFPYGYTF

abundance: many
j_gene: TRBJ2-7
len: 15
v_gene: TRBV5-1
d_gene: TRBD1
CDR3nt: TGCGCCAGCAGTCAGAGGACAGGGAGCTCCTACGAGCAGTACTTC
CDR3aa: CASSQRTGSSYEQYF

abundance: many
j_gene: TRBJ1-6
len: 13
v_gene: TRBV18
d_gene: -
CDR3nt: TGTGCCAGCTCACCACAGGGGCAATCACCCCTCCACTTT
CDR3aa: CASSPQGQSPLHF

abundance: many
j_gene: TRBJ2-7
len: 15
v_gene: TRBV6-5
d_gene: -
CDR3nt: TGTGCCAGCAGTTACTCACGGCAGGGAACCGACGAGCAGTACTTC
CDR3aa: CASSYSRQGTDEQYF

abundance: many
j_gene: TRBJ1-1
len: 15
v_gene: TRBV27
d_gene: -
CDR3nt: TGTGCCAGCAGTTTGGGGGGTCCGTGGGCCACTGAAGCTTTCTTT
CDR3aa: CASSLGGPWATEAFF

abundance: many
j_gene: TRBJ2-1
len: 11
v_gene: TRBV2
d_gene: -
CDR3nt: TGTGCCAGCAGAGAACCGGGACCTCAGTTGTTC
CDR3aa: CASREPGPQLF

abundance: many
j_gene: TRBJ1-1
len: 15
v_gene: TRBV20-1
d_gene: TRBD1
CDR3nt: TGCAGTGCTAGAGACCGGGACAGGGATAACACTGAAGCTTTCTTT
CDR3aa: CSARDRDRDNTEAFF

abundance: -
j_gene: TRBJ2-1
len: 17
v_gene: TRBV10-2
d_gene: TRBD2
CDR3nt: TGCGCCAGCAGGGAAGCCCTAGCGGGGCGCTCCTACAATGAGCAGTTCTTC
CDR3aa: CASREALAGRSYNEQFF

abundance: -
j_gene: TRBJ1-5
len: 15
v_gene: TRBV28
d_gene: -
CDR3nt: TGTGCCAGCAGTGAGGGGTTTGGGGGGTATCAGCCCCAGCATTTT
CDR3aa: CASSEGFGGYQPQHF

abundance: -
j_gene: TRBJ2-1
len: 14
v_gene: TRBV20-1
d_gene: TRBD2
CDR3nt: TGCAGTGCTTCTCCCCCGGCTAGCGGTAGTGAGCAGTTCTTC
CDR3aa: CSASPPASGSEQFF

abundance: many
j_gene: TRBJ2-2
len: 14
v_gene: TRBV28
d_gene: TRBD2
CDR3nt: TGTGCCACCCTCGGGGGGGCGGACACCGGGGAGCTGTTTTTT
CDR3aa: CATLGGADTGELFF

abundance: few
j_gene: TRBJ2-7
len: 17
v_gene: TRBV3-1
d_gene: -
CDR3nt: TGTGCCAGCAGCCAAGCCGCGGCCAGCACGGATTACTACGAGCAGTACTTC
CDR3aa: CASSQAAASTDYYEQYF

abundance: few
j_gene: TRBJ2-7
len: 13
v_gene: TRBV29-1
d_gene: -
CDR3nt: TGCAGCGTTGAACTGATGGGCTCCTACGAGCAGTACTTC
CDR3aa: CSVELMGSYEQYF

abundance: few
j_gene: TRBJ2-3
len: 15
v_gene: TRBV9
d_gene: TRBD1
CDR3nt: TGTGCCAGCAGCGTACAGTCAGGGGGCAGGGATACGCAGTATTTT
CDR3aa: CASSVQSGGRDTQYF

abundance: -
j_gene: TRBJ2-7
len: 13
v_gene: TRBV5-8
d_gene: TRBD1
CDR3nt: TGTGCCAGCAGGTTGGACAGGGACTACGAGCAGTACTTC
CDR3aa: CASRLDRDYEQYF

abundance: many
j_gene: TRBJ1-5
len: 15
v_gene: TRBV28
d_gene: -
CDR3nt: TGTGCCAGCAGTTTGGATTTAGGGAGCAATCAGCCCCAGCATTTT
CDR3aa: CASSLDLGSNQPQHF

abundance: -
j_gene: TRBJ1-3
len: 15
v_gene: TRBV29-1
d_gene: TRBD1
CDR3nt: TGCAGCGTTGAAGATCCGGACAGGGAAGGAAACACCATATATTTT
CDR3aa: CSVEDPDREGNTIYF

abundance: many
j_gene: TRBJ2-7
len: 14
v_gene: TRBV5-1
d_gene: TRBD2
CDR3nt: TGCGCCAGCAGCGGCAGCGGGGGTGTCGGCGAGCAGTACTTC
CDR3aa: CASSGSGGVGEQYF

abundance: -
j_gene: TRBJ1-3
len: 14
v_gene: TRBV5-1
d_gene: -
CDR3nt: TGCGCCAGCAGCCAAGGGGGGGACGGAAACACCATATATTTT
CDR3aa: CASSQGGDGNTIYF

abundance: few
j_gene: TRBJ1-2
len: 13
v_gene: TRBV6-1
d_gene: TRBD1
CDR3nt: TGTGCCAGCAGGATCACAGGGGACGGTGGCTACACCTTC
CDR3aa: CASRITGDGGYTF

abundance: many
j_gene: TRBJ2-3
len: 13
v_gene: TRBV12-3/TRBV12-4
d_gene: -
CDR3nt: TGTGCCAGCAGTTTTGTAGTGTCAGATACGCAGTATTTT
CDR3aa: CASSFVVSDTQYF

abundance: many
j_gene: TRBJ2-3
len: 17
v_gene: TRBV24-1
d_gene: TRBD2
CDR3nt: TGTGCCACCAGTGACACCGGACTAGCGGGGGGTGCAGATACGCAGTATTTT
CDR3aa: CATSDTGLAGGADTQYF

abundance: -
j_gene: TRBJ1-1
len: 15
v_gene: TRBV28
d_gene: TRBD1
CDR3nt: TGTGCCAGCAGTACCGAACAGGGGGCCTACACTGAAGCTTTCTTT
CDR3aa: CASSTEQGAYTEAFF

abundance: many
j_gene: TRBJ2-1
len: 15
v_gene: TRBV14
d_gene: -
CDR3nt: TGTGCCAGCAGCCAAGAGGCTAGCTCGGTCAATGAGCAGTTCTTC
CDR3aa: CASSQEASSVNEQFF

abundance: many
j_gene: TRBJ1-6
len: 13
v_gene: TRBV12-3/TRBV12-4
d_gene: -
CDR3nt: TGTGCCAGCAGTTTAAGGGGGATTTCACCCCTCCACTTT
CDR3aa: CASSLRGISPLHF

abundance: many
j_gene: TRBJ2-1
len: 20
v_gene: TRBV12-3/TRBV12-4
d_gene: TRBD2
CDR3nt: TGTGCCAGCAGTCCTATCTCCGGGACTAGCGGGAACCTCGCCTACAATGAGCAGTTCTTC
CDR3aa: CASSPISGTSGNLAYNEQFF

abundance: many
j_gene: TRBJ2-7
len: 14
v_gene: TRBV7-9
d_gene: -
CDR3nt: TGTGCCAGCAGCTTAGAGGGGCGGGCCTACGAGCAGTACTTC
CDR3aa: CASSLEGRAYEQYF

abundance: many
j_gene: TRBJ2-1
len: 15
v_gene: TRBV6-1
d_gene: TRBD2
CDR3nt: TGTGCCAGCAGCGTAGCGGGGGTGACCTACAATGAGCAGTTCTTC
CDR3aa: CASSVAGVTYNEQFF

abundance: -
j_gene: TRBJ2-1
len: 16
v_gene: TRBV27
d_gene: -
CDR3nt: TGTGCCAGCAGTCCCCTTAGCCCCGGCTCCTACAATGAGCAGTTCTTC
CDR3aa: CASSPLSPGSYNEQFF

abundance: many
j_gene: TRBJ1-5
len: 15
v_gene: TRBV10-3
d_gene: -
CDR3nt: TGTGCCATCAGTGAAGGGTCTGGTTACAATCAGCCCCAGCATTTT
CDR3aa: CAISEGSGYNQPQHF

abundance: many
j_gene: TRBJ2-1
len: 14
v_gene: TRBV6-1
d_gene: -
CDR3nt: TGTGCCAGCAGGGACCTAGGACAGTACAATGAGCAGTTCTTC
CDR3aa: CASRDLGQYNEQFF

abundance: few
j_gene: TRBJ1-4
len: 19
v_gene: TRBV18
d_gene: -
CDR3nt: TGTGCCAGCTCACCGCCTCCGTGGGAGGGGTTAAATACGAATGAAAAACTGTTTTTT
CDR3aa: CASSPPPWEGLNTNEKLFF

abundance: few
j_gene: TRBJ2-1
len: 15
v_gene: TRBV9
d_gene: -
CDR3nt: TGTGCCAGCAGCCCCAGGGACGGATTTGTGGCTGAGCAGTTCTTC
CDR3aa: CASSPRDGFVAEQFF

abundance: -
j_gene: TRBJ2-3
len: 14
v_gene: TRBV5-1
d_gene: TRBD2
CDR3nt: TGCGCCAGCAGCACTAGCGGGAGCACAGATACGCAGTATTTT
CDR3aa: CASSTSGSTDTQYF

abundance: -
j_gene: TRBJ2-1
len: 17
v_gene: TRBV9
d_gene: TRBD2
CDR3nt: TGTGCCAGCAGCGTACCGGCTAGCGGGCTCTCCTACAATGAGCAGTTCTTC
CDR3aa: CASSVPASGLSYNEQFF

abundance: many
j_gene: TRBJ1-2
len: 16
v_gene: TRBV5-1
d_gene: -
CDR3nt: TGCGCCAGCAGCTTGTTCAGGGGCCCGTTCAACTATGGCTACACCTTC
CDR3aa: CASSLFRGPFNYGYTF

abundance: few
j_gene: TRBJ1-1
len: 15
v_gene: TRBV20-1
d_gene: TRBD1
CDR3nt: TGCAGTGCTCCGGGACAGGGCCTTACGAACACTGAAGCTTTCTTT
CDR3aa: CSAPGQGLTNTEAFF

abundance: few
j_gene: TRBJ1-3
len: 15
v_gene: TRBV9
d_gene: -
CDR3nt: TGTGCCAGCAGCGTAGATGGGGCCTCTGGAAACACCATATATTTT
CDR3aa: CASSVDGASGNTIYF

abundance: few
j_gene: TRBJ1-5
len: 13
v_gene: TRBV7-8
d_gene: -
CDR3nt: TGTGCCAGCAGCCGGACGGTGTTGCAGCCCCAGCATTTT
CDR3aa: CASSRTVLQPQHF

abundance: many
j_gene: TRBJ2-5
len: 14
v_gene: TRBV28
d_gene: -
CDR3nt: TGTGCCAGCAGCCGGGCACTATACCAAGAGACCCAGTACTTC
CDR3aa: CASSRALYQETQYF

abundance: -
j_gene: TRBJ1-1
len: 13
v_gene: TRBV19
d_gene: -
CDR3nt: TGTGCCAGTAGTATAGGTGACAGTATTGAAGCTTTCTTT
CDR3aa: CASSIGDSIEAFF

abundance: -
j_gene: TRBJ2-7
len: 13
v_gene: TRBV30
d_gene: -
CDR3nt: TGTGCCTGGAGACCCGGGAGTGCCTACGAGCAGTACTTC
CDR3aa: CAWRPGSAYEQYF